A selection of T cell receptor beta chains follows, all from one sample in a study of immune reconstitution after stem cell transplant in scleroderma. TCRdb reanalysed the RT-PCR reads using MiXCR and keeps one entry per CDR3 protein. The table includes some 4,000 distinct CDR3 sequences, 6.3% detected once. Collection took place before or after autologous hematopoietic stem cell transplantation (not recorded which). The receptors shown here come from a female donor with systemic sclerosis. CDR3s leave out the opening cysteine and the closing phenylalanine or tryptophan.

j_call	v_call	cdr3_aa
TRBJ2-1	TRBV5-6	ASSPIRQGSEQF
TRBJ1-4	TRBV10-3	AISVGGNEKLF
TRBJ1-5	TRBV3-1	ASSRQGQPQH
TRBJ1-2	TRBV20-1	SAKRGVREGYT
TRBJ2-7	TRBV28	ASSFWYEQY
TRBJ2-1	TRBV27	ASSLASGGLSYNEQF
TRBJ1-6	TRBV18	ASSPGTGGLGSPLH
TRBJ2-5	TRBV10-3	AISRDRKETQY
TRBJ2-5	TRBV5-1	ASSLGPQETQY
TRBJ2-3	TRBV7-3	ASSLIGGTDTQY
TRBJ2-7	TRBV5-6	ASSLVDRLSYEQY
TRBJ2-5	TRBV5-1	ASSLDPRGRQETQY
TRBJ2-2	TRBV15	ATSRDRRANTGELF
TRBJ2-4	TRBV25-1	ASSEERRGVKNIQY
TRBJ2-2	TRBV7-3	ASRLGTGELF
TRBJ1-1	TRBV29-1	SAIPVNTEAF
TRBJ2-1	TRBV7-2	ASSLPRSSGPLSF
TRBJ2-5	TRBV7-8	ASSLGPGETQY
TRBJ2-7	TRBV7-2	ASSPTFQTYEQY
TRBJ2-7	TRBV5-6	ASSLGQGGFYEQY
TRBJ1-3	TRBV29-1	SVDVLGSGNTIY
TRBJ1-1	TRBV20-1	SSVVDTEAF
TRBJ1-1	TRBV10-1	ASSESRSTEAF
TRBJ1-1	TRBV5-1	ASSLDRADTEAF
TRBJ2-2	TRBV20-1	SARSGWDTGELF
TRBJ1-1	TRBV5-1	ASSLDDSVGAF
TRBJ2-7	TRBV20-1	SARDFHSGSSYEQY
TRBJ2-3	TRBV7-2	ASSLVGLAVDTQY
TRBJ1-2	TRBV19	ASSMTSRWGGYT